The 2 T cell receptor beta chains presented below share a single source sample, sequenced in a study of identical twins. TCRdb itself ran the 5' RACE reads through MiXCR, one entry per CDR3 protein. Counted here are some 560,000 distinct CDR3 sequences, roughly 9.5% occurring once; the ten biggest clones make up 2.5% to 3.5%. These same data were also listed under a study on yellow fever vaccine responses in identical twins.

Sequencing was carried out using PBMCs. The origin of the receptors is a woman between 18 and 30 years old in good health.

The chain links TRBV20-1 to TRBJ2-1; 11 positions agree with TRBD1. CDR3 length equals 13 residues. J lost 6 bases, V lost 7 bases, and 5 bases had no gene match. Germline values: CDR1 DFQATT, CDR2 SNEGSKA (reference sequence). The CDR3, as DNA: TGCAGTGTCCCGGGACAGGGGGTCAATGAGCAGTTCTTC. Translating it yields CSVPGQGVNEQFF.

This clonotype was picked up a small number of times. The V and J genes are TRBV3-1 and TRBJ1-3, with D tentatively TRBD1 (5 bases). The V and J ends lost 5 bases and 3 bases respectively, with 11 bases between them. CDR1 and CDR2 from the germline V gene are LGHDT and YNNKEL (reference sequence). There are 14 residues in the CDR3. The CDR3 here is CASSYDRVGNTIYF. In nucleotides, the CDR3 is TGTGCCAGCAGCTACGACAGAGTTGGAAACACCATATATTTT.